This is a list of T cell receptor beta chains from one sample in a study of beta chain features in type 1 diabetes. Measured with immunoSEQ multiplex PCR; TCRdb has only the in-frame clones, and not every one. Of 200,000 to 250,000 clones listed, 11% are singletons. The sample taken for sequencing was central memory CD4+ T cells from blood. The receptors come from a young man in good health. Each CDR3 is given with its conserved first and last residue. Fields, in order: D gene, V gene, clone size, J gene, CDR3 DNA, CDR3 protein. A D gene is named only where the DNA matches it firmly. Clone size is shown for a subset of rows, as once, few, many or a class of expanded clone.

D gene: TRBD2
V gene: TRBV7-2
clone size: .
J gene: TRBJ2-3
CDR3 DNA: TGTGCCAGCAGAACCGGGACTACTGGAGATACGCAGTATTTT
CDR3 protein: CASRTGTTGDTQYF

D gene: .
V gene: TRBV29-1
clone size: .
J gene: TRBJ1-5
CDR3 DNA: TGCAGCGCCGCAGGGGCTTTCAATCAGCCCCAGCATTTT
CDR3 protein: CSAAGAFNQPQHF

D gene: TRBD2
V gene: TRBV5-4
clone size: many
J gene: TRBJ2-1
CDR3 DNA: TGTGCCAGCAGCCCTACTAGCGGGTCCTCCTACAATGAGCAGTTCTTC
CDR3 protein: CASSPTSGSSYNEQFF

D gene: .
V gene: TRBV25-1
clone size: once
J gene: TRBJ1-2
CDR3 DNA: TGTGCCAGCAGTGAATATTCAGAGCTTAACTATGGCTACACCTTC
CDR3 protein: CASSEYSELNYGYTF

D gene: .
V gene: TRBV4-2
clone size: few
J gene: TRBJ2-6
CDR3 DNA: TGTGCCAGCAGCCAAGATTTCGGGACCCTGAGCTCTGGGGCCAACGTCCTGACTTTC
CDR3 protein: CASSQDFGTLSSGANVLTF

D gene: TRBD1
V gene: TRBV9
clone size: .
J gene: TRBJ1-4
CDR3 DNA: TGTGCCAGCAGCGTATCAGGGGGAGAGGAAAAACTGTTTTTT
CDR3 protein: CASSVSGGEEKLFF

D gene: TRBD2
V gene: TRBV6-1
clone size: .
J gene: TRBJ2-7
CDR3 DNA: TGTGCCAGCAGATTAACTAGCGGGAGCTCCTACGAGCAGTACTTC
CDR3 protein: CASRLTSGSSYEQYF

D gene: .
V gene: TRBV30
clone size: few
J gene: TRBJ1-4
CDR3 DNA: TGTGCCTGCCTAGACATGGGCGGGAATGAAAAACTGTTTTTT
CDR3 protein: CACLDMGGNEKLFF

D gene: .
V gene: TRBV9
clone size: .
J gene: TRBJ2-2
CDR3 DNA: TGTGCCAGCAGCCCGGCGGGGTTCAGCGGGGAGCTGTTTTTT
CDR3 protein: CASSPAGFSGELFF

D gene: .
V gene: TRBV9
clone size: .
J gene: TRBJ2-2
CDR3 DNA: TGTGCCAGCAGCGTAGATCAAGGAACCGGGGAGCTGTTTTTT
CDR3 protein: CASSVDQGTGELFF

D gene: .
V gene: TRBV6-5
clone size: .
J gene: TRBJ2-7
CDR3 DNA: TGTGCCAGCAGTGAATCACTGGATCAGTACTTC
CDR3 protein: CASSESLDQYF

D gene: TRBD2
V gene: TRBV29-1
clone size: many
J gene: TRBJ2-7
CDR3 DNA: TGCAGCGTTATCCTCACTAGCGGGAGCCTCTTC
CDR3 protein: CSVILTSGSLF